The T cell receptor (beta chain) under discussion was sequenced for a study of cytomegalovirus exposure and HLA in healthy donors. Study-wide results and limits: Most TCR beta V segments were productive about 90% or about 30% of the time in an earlier analysis.

Primers: 60 Vbeta forward and 13 Jbeta reverse. The method was immunoSEQ multiplex PCR; TCRdb's version includes in-frame clones alone and lacks a portion of them. The sample lists under 75,000 clones, 74% occurring once. The germline CDR1 and CDR2 sequences are LNHNV and YYDKDF (reference sequence). There are 14 residues in the CDR3. With V trimmed by 4 bases and J by 8 bases, 7 bases remained unmatched. Points on this clone: No antigen is known for it.

The sequence was obtained from a human donor in good health. Sequencing input: PBMCs. The gene calls are TRBV15 and TRBJ1-4, with TRBD1 matching 7 bases. The CDR3 DNA follows: TGTGCCACCAGCACCCGGACAGGCAGGGAAAAACTGTTTTTT. Translated: CATSTRTGREKLFF.